This paragraph covers one TCR beta chain sequence. Its antigen is still unknown. This entry is derived from a study of vaccination and CD4 T cells after COVID-19. The Oncomine TCR Beta short-read assay was applied to DNA of cultured CD4+ T cells. Genomic DNA was extracted from cultured CD4+ T cells. TCRdb recomputed calls from the PCR reads with MiXCR, one row per CDR3 protein. The table shows some 8,600 distinct CDR3 sequences, with about two fifths occurring only once. Per the germline V gene, CDR1 is MNHEY and CDR2 is SVGAGI. The ends were cut back, 0 bases at V and 2 bases at J, with 7 bases in the middle. The CDR3 contains 14 residues. Documented treatment: roughly 10-day PBMC culture with coronavirus spike peptide pools or control peptides (ViraFEST assay). Investigators obtained the unexposed donor's CD4+ T cells before the COVID-19 pandemic (2011-2018).

The sequence was collected from a human donor in good health. The genes are TRBV6-5 and TRBJ1-2; possible D gene TRBD1, 5 bases. Sequencing input: CD4+ T cells from blood, cultured in vitro. The CDR3, as DNA: TGTGCCAGCAGTTACTCGAGGGACAACTATGGCTACACCTTC. Translating gives CASSYSRDNYGYTF.